These 8 T cell receptor beta chains originate from one sample sequenced in a study of T cell clonotyping in hematopoietic cell transplantation. Sequenced by immunoSEQ multiplex PCR; TCRdb stores in-frame clones only, minus some. The table lists some 15,000 clones, roughly 80% of them singletons. Specimen: PBMCs, collected 100 days after allogeneic stem cell transplant. Receptors originate from a female patient between 40 and 50 years old who had an allogeneic stem cell transplant from a related donor, so T cells may come from the graft donor. Some clones in this sample may be carry-over from other donors' samples.

The rearrangement uses TRBV9 and TRBJ1-2, with D unresolved. Germline V gives CDR1 SGDLS, CDR2 YYNGEE. This CDR3 is 14 amino acids long. Trimming removed 2 bases at V and 3 bases at J, with 11 bases between. The CDR3 loop reads CASSVAALDYGYTF. CDR3 nucleotide sequence: TGTGCCAGCAGCGTTGCCGCTTTGGACTATGGCTACACCTTC.

The chain recombines TRBV29-1 with TRBJ2-3, with 13 bases aligning to TRBD2. Looked up from germline, CDR1 is SQVTM and CDR2 is ANQGSEA. J lost 4 bases, V lost 8 bases, and 12 bases had no gene match. The CDR3 has 16 amino acids. The CDR3, as DNA: TGCAGCACCGTCAGGACTAGCGGGAGTCTCGCAGATACGCAGTATTTT. It translates to CSTVRTSGSLADTQYF.

V usage is TRBV12-5 and J usage is TRBJ1-3, with D uncertain. The CDR3 runs to 14 residues. The V and J ends lost 2 bases and 4 bases respectively, with 9 bases between them. Germline V gene sequence: CDR1 LGHNT, CDR2 FRNRAP. The CDR3 region has the DNA TGTGCTAGTGGTTTGCGGGAGGGCGGAAACACCATATATTTT. Its protein is CASGLREGGNTIYF.

The rearrangement joins TRBV30 to TRBJ2-7; TRBD2 matches at 8 bases. The CDR3 runs to 13 residues. Germline V gene data show CDR1 as GTSNPN and CDR2 as SVGIG (reference sequence). With V trimmed by 2 bases and J by 3 bases, 3 bases remained unmatched. The CDR3 reads CAWSPGGGYEQYF. In nucleotides, the CDR3 is TGTGCCTGGAGTCCCGGGGGGGGCTACGAGCAGTACTTC.

V is TRBV5-1 and J is TRBJ2-7; 12 bases match TRBD2. There are 15 residues in the CDR3. The V gene end was trimmed by 4 bases and the J gene end by 4 bases; junction bases not matched to a gene: 6. Germline loops: CDR1 SGHRS, CDR2 YFSETQ. CDR3 region: CASSPPLAGGYEQYF. CDR3 DNA sequence: TGCGCCAGCAGCCCACCACTAGCGGGAGGATACGAGCAGTACTTC.

The gene calls are TRBV29-1 and TRBJ1-5; unclear D gene. This CDR3 comprises 13 residues. V shed 3 bases and J shed 4 bases, with 10 bases lying between them. Germline assignment: CDR1 SQVTM and CDR2 ANQGSEA. The CDR3 loop is CSVEETANQPQHF. The DNA for the CDR3 is TGCAGCGTTGAGGAAACGGCTAATCAGCCCCAGCATTTT. Using reference TRBV29-1 and TRBJ1-5 for the parts outside the CDR3, the full variable domain is SAVISQKPSRDICQRGTSLTIQCQVDSQVTMMFWYRQQPGQSLTLIATANQGSEATYESGFVIDKFPISRPNLTFSTLTVSNMSPEDSSIYLCSVEETANQPQHFGDGTRLSIL.

This clone counts as medium-sized. This rearrangement joins TRBV6-5 to TRBJ1-2; no definite D call. Trimming removed 6 bases at V and 6 bases at J, with 8 bases between. The CDR3 contains 11 residues. Germline assignment: CDR1 MNHEY and CDR2 SVGAGI. The CDR3 DNA reads TGTGCCAGCAGCTCCTTCGATGGCTACACCTTC. It encodes CASSSFDGYTF.

This clone has a handful of counts. The rearrangement uses TRBV25-1 and TRBJ2-1, with a possible D match to TRBD1 (6 bases). There are 15 residues in the CDR3. Germline V CDR1 and CDR2: MGHDK, SYGVNS. V shed 3 bases and J shed 8 bases, with 17 bases lying between them. Written as DNA, the CDR3 is TGTGCCAGCAGTGAGCCTCTTTCCAGGGGTTATGAGCAGTTCTTC. It encodes CASSEPLSRGYEQFF.